This section outlines one TCR beta chain sequence together with its context. The CDR3 runs 14 residues. CDR1 DFQATT and CDR2 SNEGSKA come from the germline V gene (reference sequence). The V end was cut by 0 bases, the J end by 3 bases, with 11 bases between. The source of the sample is a study of blood T cells in healthy people across ages. PBMCs, at least 7 million per sample, were isolated. Alongside a J-beta primer mix, a sample-barcoded 5' primer served in a second PCR lasting about 7 to 12 cycles. TCRdb called the 5' RACE reads again in MiXCR, with one record for every CDR3 protein. Counted here are about 730,000 distinct CDR3 sequences, roughly 45% occurring once; the ten biggest clones make up 20% to 25%.

Sequencing input: blood. This TCR was recovered from a woman between 55 and 75 years old in good health. The V call is TRBV20-1, the J call TRBJ1-2, with D unresolved. The CDR3 spells CSARDLSDYYGYTF. The CDR3 bases are TGCAGTGCTAGAGATCTATCAGATTACTATGGCTACACCTTC.